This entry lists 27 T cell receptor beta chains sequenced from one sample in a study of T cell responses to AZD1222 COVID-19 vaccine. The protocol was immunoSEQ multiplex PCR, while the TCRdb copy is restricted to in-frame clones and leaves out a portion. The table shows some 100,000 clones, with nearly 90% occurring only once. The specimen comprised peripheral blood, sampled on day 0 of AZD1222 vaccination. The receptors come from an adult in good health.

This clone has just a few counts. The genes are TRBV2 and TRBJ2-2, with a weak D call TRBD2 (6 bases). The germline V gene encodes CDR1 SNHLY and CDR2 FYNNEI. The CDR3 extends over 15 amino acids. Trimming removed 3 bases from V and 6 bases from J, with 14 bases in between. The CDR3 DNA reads TGTGCCAGCAGTGAGGGGGGAGTTGGGGCCGGGGAGCTGTTTTTT. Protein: CASSEGGVGAGELFF. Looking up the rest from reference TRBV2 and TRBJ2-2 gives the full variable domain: EPEVTQTPSHQVTQMGQEVILRCVPISNHLYFYWYRQILGQKVEFLVSFYNNEISEKSEIFDDQFSVERPDGSNFTLKIRSTKLEDSAMYFCASSEGGVGAGELFFGEGSRLTVL.

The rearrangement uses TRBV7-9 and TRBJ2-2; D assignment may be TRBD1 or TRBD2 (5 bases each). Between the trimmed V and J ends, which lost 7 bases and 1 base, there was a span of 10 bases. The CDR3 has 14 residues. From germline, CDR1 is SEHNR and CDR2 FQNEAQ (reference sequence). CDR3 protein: CASTTRGNTGELFF. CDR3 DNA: TGTGCCAGCACGACGAGGGGGAACACCGGGGAGCTGTTTTTT. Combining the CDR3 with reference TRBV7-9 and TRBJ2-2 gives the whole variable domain DTGVSQNPRHKITKRGQNVTFRCDPISEHNRLYWYRQTLGQGPEFLTYFQNEAQLEKSRLLSDRFSAERPKGSFSTLEIQRTEQGDSAMYLCASTTRGNTGELFFGEGSRLTVL.

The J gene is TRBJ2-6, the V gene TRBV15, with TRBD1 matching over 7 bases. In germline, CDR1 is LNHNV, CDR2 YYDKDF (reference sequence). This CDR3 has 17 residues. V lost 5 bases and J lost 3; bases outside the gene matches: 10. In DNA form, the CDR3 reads TGTGCCACCAGCCGCCGGACAGGTGTTGGTGGGGCCAACGTCCTGACTTTC. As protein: CATSRRTGVGGANVLTF.

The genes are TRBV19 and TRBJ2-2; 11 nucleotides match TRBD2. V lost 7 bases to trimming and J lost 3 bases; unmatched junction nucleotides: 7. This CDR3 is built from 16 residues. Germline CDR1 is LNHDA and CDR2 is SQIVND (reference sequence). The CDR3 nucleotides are TGTGCCAGTATTAAAATAGCGGGAGGGCACACCGGGGAGCTGTTTTTT. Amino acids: CASIKIAGGHTGELFF.

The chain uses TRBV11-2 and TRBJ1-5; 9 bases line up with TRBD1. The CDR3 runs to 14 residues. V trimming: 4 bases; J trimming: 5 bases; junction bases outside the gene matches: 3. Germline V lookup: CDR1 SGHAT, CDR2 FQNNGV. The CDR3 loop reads CASSSQGADQPQHF. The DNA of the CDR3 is TGTGCCAGCAGCTCACAGGGGGCGGATCAGCCCCAGCATTTT. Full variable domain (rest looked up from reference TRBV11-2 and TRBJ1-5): EAGVAQSPRYKIIEKRQSVAFWCNPISGHATLYWYQQILGQGPKLLIQFQNNGVVDDSQLPKDRFSAERLKGVDSTLKIQPAKLEDSAVYLCASSSQGADQPQHFGDGTRLSIL.

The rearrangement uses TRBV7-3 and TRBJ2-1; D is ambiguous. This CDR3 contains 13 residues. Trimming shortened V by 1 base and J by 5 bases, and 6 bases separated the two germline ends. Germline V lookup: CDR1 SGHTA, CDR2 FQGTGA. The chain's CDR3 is CASSLIEHNEQFF. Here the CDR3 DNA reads TGTGCCAGCAGCTTAATTGAGCACAATGAGCAGTTCTTC.

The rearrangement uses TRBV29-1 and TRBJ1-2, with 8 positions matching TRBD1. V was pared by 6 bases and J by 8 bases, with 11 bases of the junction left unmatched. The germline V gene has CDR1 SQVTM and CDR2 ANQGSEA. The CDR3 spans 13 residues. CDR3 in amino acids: CSVTGGLGLGYTF. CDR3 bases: TGCAGCGTCACAGGGGGGTTAGGTTTGGGCTACACCTTC.

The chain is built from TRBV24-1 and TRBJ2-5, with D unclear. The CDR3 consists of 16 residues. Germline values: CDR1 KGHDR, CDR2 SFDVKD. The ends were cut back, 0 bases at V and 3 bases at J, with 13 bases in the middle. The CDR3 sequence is CATSDLGSGRKETQYF. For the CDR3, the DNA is TGTGCCACCAGTGATTTGGGGTCCGGCAGGAAAGAGACCCAGTACTTC.

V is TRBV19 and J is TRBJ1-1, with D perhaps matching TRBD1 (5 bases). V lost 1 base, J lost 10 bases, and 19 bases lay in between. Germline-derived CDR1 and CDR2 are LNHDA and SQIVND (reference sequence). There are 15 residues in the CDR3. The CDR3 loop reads CASSIGRVTNLGAFF. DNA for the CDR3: TGTGCCAGTAGTATAGGCAGGGTCACCAACCTGGGAGCTTTCTTT.

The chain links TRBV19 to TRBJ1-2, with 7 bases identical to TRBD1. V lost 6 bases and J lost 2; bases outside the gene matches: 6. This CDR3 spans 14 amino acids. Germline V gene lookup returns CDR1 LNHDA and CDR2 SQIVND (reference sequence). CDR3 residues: CASSQTGKNYGYTF. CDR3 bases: TGTGCCAGTAGCCAGACAGGGAAGAACTATGGCTACACCTTC.

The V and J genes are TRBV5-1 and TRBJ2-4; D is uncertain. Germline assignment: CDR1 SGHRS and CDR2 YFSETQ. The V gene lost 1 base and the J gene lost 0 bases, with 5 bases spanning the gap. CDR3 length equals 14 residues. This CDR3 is CASSLSSAKNIQYF. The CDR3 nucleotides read TGCGCCAGCAGCTTGAGCTCAGCCAAAAACATTCAGTACTTC.

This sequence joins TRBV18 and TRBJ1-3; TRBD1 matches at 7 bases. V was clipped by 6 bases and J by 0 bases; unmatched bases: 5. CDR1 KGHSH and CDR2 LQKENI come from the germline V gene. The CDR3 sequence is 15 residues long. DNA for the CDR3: TGTGCCAGCTCTATGGGACAGATCTCTGGAAACACCATATATTTT. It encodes CASSMGQISGNTIYF.

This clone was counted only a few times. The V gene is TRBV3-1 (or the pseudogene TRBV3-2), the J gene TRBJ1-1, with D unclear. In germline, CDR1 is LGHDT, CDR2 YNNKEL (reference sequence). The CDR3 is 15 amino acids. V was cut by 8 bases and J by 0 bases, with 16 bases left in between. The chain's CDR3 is CASEDLGGVNTEAFF. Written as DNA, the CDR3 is TGTGCCAGCGAGGATTTGGGAGGTGTGAACACTGAAGCTTTCTTT.

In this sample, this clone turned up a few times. The DNA for the CDR3 is TGCGCCAGCAGCTTTTACGGGGCCTACGAGCAGTACTTC. Translation: CASSFYGAYEQYF. V gene TRBV5-1 combines with J gene TRBJ2-7; the D gene is possibly TRBD2 (5 bases). CDR3 length: 13 residues. Trimming stripped 2 bases from V and 2 bases from J, with 8 bases between. CDR1 SGHRS and CDR2 YFSETQ come from the germline V gene.

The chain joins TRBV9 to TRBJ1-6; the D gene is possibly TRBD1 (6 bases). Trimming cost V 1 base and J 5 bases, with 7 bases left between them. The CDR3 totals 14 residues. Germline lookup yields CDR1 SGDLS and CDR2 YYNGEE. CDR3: CASSVTGNNSPLHF. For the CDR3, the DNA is TGTGCCAGCAGCGTAACAGGGAATAATTCACCCCTCCACTTT. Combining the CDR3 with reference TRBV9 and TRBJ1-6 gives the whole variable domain DSGVTQTPKHLITATGQRVTLRCSPRSGDLSVYWYQQSLDQGLQFLIQYYNGEERAKGNILERFSAQQFPDLHSELNLSSLELGDSALYFCASSVTGNNSPLHFGNGTRLTVT.

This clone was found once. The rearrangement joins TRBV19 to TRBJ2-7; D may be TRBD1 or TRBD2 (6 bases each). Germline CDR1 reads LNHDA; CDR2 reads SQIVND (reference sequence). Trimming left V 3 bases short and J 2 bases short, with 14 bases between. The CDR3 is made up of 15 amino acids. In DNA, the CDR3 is TGTGCCAGTAGTATGGGTCGGGGGCCAACCTACGAGCAGTACTTC. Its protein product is CASSMGRGPTYEQYF.

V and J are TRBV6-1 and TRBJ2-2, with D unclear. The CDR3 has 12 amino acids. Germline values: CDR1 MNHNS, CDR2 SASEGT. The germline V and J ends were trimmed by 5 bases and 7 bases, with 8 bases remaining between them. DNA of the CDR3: TGTGCCAGCAGTCTGGGCGGCGGGGAGCTGTTTTTT. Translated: CASSLGGGELFF.

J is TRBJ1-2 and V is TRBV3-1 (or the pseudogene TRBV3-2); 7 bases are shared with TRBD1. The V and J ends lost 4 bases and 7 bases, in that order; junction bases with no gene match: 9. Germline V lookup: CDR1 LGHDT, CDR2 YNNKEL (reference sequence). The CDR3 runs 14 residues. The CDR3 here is CASSPGGAVRGYTF. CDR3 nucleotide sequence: TGTGCCAGCAGCCCAGGGGGAGCGGTACGTGGCTACACCTTC.

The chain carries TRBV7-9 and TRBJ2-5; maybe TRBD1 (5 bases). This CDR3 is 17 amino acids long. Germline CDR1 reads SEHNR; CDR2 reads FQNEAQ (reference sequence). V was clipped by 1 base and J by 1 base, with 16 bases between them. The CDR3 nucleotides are TGTGCCAGCAGCTTAGGGGGTTGGGCAGGGCCCCAAGAGACCCAGTACTTC. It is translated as CASSLGGWAGPQETQYF.

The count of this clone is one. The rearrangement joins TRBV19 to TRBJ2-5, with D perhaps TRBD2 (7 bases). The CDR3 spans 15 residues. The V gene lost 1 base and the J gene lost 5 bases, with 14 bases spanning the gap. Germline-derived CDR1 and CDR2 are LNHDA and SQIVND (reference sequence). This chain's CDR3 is CASSIAGRDIETQYF. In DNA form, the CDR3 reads TGTGCCAGTAGTATAGCGGGGAGGGACATCGAGACCCAGTACTTC.

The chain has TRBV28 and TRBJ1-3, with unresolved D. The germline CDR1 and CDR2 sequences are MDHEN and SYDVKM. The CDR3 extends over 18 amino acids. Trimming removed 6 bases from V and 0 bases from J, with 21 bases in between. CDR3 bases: TGTGCCAGCAGCCCAGGAGGTCCTCCTTTTTCCTCTGGAAACACCATATATTTT. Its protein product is CASSPGGPPFSSGNTIYF.

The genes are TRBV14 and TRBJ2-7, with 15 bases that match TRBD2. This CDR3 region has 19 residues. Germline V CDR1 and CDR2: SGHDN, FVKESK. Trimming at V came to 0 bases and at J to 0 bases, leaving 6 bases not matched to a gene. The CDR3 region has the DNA TGTGCCAGCAGCCAAGATCCGCCGGGACTAGCGGGGGGCTCCTACGAGCAGTACGTC. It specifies CASSQDPPGLAGGSYEQYV.

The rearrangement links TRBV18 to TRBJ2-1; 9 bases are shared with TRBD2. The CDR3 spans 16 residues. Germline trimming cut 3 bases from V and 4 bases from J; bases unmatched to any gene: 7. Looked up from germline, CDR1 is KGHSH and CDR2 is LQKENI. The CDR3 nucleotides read TGTGCCAGCTCACCGGGGGCGGGAGGGCCGTACAATGAGCAGTTCTTC. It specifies CASSPGAGGPYNEQFF. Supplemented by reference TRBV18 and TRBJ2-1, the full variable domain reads NAGVMQNPRHLVRRRGQEARLRCSPMKGHSHVYWYRQLPEEGLKFMVYLQKENIIDESGMPKERFSAEFPKEGPSILRIQQVVRGDSAAYFCASSPGAGGPYNEQFFGPGTRLTVL.

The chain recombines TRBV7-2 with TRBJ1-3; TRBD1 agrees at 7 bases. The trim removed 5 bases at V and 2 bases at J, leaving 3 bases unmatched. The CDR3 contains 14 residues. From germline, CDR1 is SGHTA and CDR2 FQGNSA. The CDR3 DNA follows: TGTGCCAGCAGCGCGACAGGGACTGGAAACACCATATATTTT. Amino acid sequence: CASSATGTGNTIYF.

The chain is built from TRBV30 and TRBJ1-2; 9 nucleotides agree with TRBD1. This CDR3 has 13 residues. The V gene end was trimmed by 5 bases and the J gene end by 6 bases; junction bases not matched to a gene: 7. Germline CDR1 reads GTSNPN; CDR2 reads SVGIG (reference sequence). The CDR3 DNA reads TGTGCCTGGGGGGACAGGGCCTTGGATGGCTACACCTTC. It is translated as CAWGDRALDGYTF.

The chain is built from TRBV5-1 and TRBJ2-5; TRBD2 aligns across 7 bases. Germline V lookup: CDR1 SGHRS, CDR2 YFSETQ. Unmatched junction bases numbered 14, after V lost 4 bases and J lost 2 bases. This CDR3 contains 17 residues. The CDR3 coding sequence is TGCGCCAGCAGCCTACTCCCGGGGGAGGGGAGGCAAGAGACCCAGTACTTC. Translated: CASSLLPGEGRQETQYF.

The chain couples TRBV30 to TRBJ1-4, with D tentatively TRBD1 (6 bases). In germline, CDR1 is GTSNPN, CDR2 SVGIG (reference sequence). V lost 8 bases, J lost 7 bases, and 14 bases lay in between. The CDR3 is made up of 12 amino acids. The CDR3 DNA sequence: TGTGCCCTAGAGGGGGTCTTTGAAAAACTGTTTTTT. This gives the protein CALEGVFEKLFF.